A selection of T cell receptor beta chains follows, all from one sample in a study of cytomegalovirus exposure and HLA in healthy donors. Sequencing used immunoSEQ multiplex PCR; TCRdb keeps in-frame clones, though not all of them. Seen here are fewer than 150,000 clones, 74% observed once, and the top ten hold roughly 12%. The specimen was PBMCs. The receptors here all came from a woman between 45 and 60 years old in good health and CMV-seropositive. Both conserved end residues are part of each CDR3. D genes are given only for firm matches. Clone size is given for some rows only: seen once, a few or many times, or a class if the clone is expanded.

>.|.|TRBJ2-7|TRBV7-2|13
TGTGCCAGCAGCTTAACCAGGAATTACGAGCAGTACTTC
CASSLTRNYEQYF
>.|once|TRBJ2-1|TRBV7-6|15
TGTGCCAGCAGCCCGGGACAAAGTAACTACAATGAGCAGTTCTTC
CASSPGQSNYNEQFF
>.|few|TRBJ1-3|TRBV30|16
TGTGCCTGGAGTGTACTAGGAGGATTCTCTGGAAACACCATATATTTT
CAWSVLGGFSGNTIYF
>TRBD1|.|TRBJ1-2|TRBV7-2|16
TGTGCCAGCAGCTTAGAGTATACAGGGGCGAACTATGGCTACACCTTC
CASSLEYTGANYGYTF
>TRBD2|.|TRBJ2-3|TRBV30|15
TGTGCCTGGAGTACCACTAGCGGGGGTACAGATACGCAGTATTTT
CAWSTTSGGTDTQYF
>TRBD1|.|TRBJ2-7|TRBV6-5|14
TGTGCCAGCAGTGCCCGTGGGACAGAGAGCGAGCAGTACTTC
CASSARGTESEQYF
>.|.|TRBJ2-7|TRBV6-6|13
TGTGCCAGCAGCGAAACTATGTCCTACGAGCAGTACTTC
CASSETMSYEQYF
>.|.|TRBJ2-2|TRBV5-1|15
TGCGCCAGCAGCGTGGGACACCAGGGCACCGGGGAGCTGTTTTTT
CASSVGHQGTGELFF
>TRBD2|.|TRBJ2-5|TRBV7-2|15
TGTGCCAGCAGCTCCCTAGCGGGGGGGCCGGAGACCCAGTACTTC
CASSSLAGGPETQYF
>TRBD2|.|TRBJ2-1|TRBV5-1|16
TGCGCCAGCAGCTTGGACTCCCTAGCGGGATACAATGAGCAGTTCTTC
CASSLDSLAGYNEQFF
>.|.|TRBJ1-2|TRBV30|11
TGTGCCTGGAGCTCAGGGGATGGCTACACCTTC
CAWSSGDGYTF
>.|few|TRBJ2-1|TRBV6-6|14
TGTGCCAGCACCCTCTCGACAGTCAACAATGAGCAGTTCTTC
CASTLSTVNNEQFF
>.|.|TRBJ1-1|TRBV11-1|13
TGTGCCAGCAGCTTGATCAGGGACACTGAAGCTTTCTTT
CASSLIRDTEAFF
>TRBD1|.|TRBJ1-4|TRBV7-6|14
TGTGCCAGCAGCTTAGGACAGGGAAATGAAAAACTGTTTTTT
CASSLGQGNEKLFF
>.|few|TRBJ2-3|TRBV6-6|13
TGTGCCAGCAGTTACTTGGGACTAGATACGCAGTATTTT
CASSYLGLDTQYF
>.|.|TRBJ1-1|TRBV7-2|13
TGTGCCAGCAGGACTTACATGAACACTGAAGCTTTCTTT
CASRTYMNTEAFF
>TRBD1|.|TRBJ1-4|TRBV5-4|14
TGTGCCAGCAGCCAAACAGGGGCCGATGAAAAACTGTTTTTT
CASSQTGADEKLFF
>TRBD1|.|TRBJ2-7|TRBV19|15
TGTGCCAGTAGTATCGGGACAGGGGGCGACGGGGAGCAGTACTTC
CASSIGTGGDGEQYF
>TRBD1|.|TRBJ1-1|TRBV6-6|12
TGTGCCAGCAGCCCGGACAGGGGGTCGGCTTTCTTT
CASSPDRGSAFF
>.|.|TRBJ1-2|TRBV7-9|14
TGTGCCAGCAGACCAGGGTTATCAGGCACGGGCTACACCTTC
CASRPGLSGTGYTF
>.|.|TRBJ1-1|TRBV7-8|14
TGTGCCAGCAGCTTAGGGACAGCCAATTATGAAGCTTTCTTT
CASSLGTANYEAFF
>TRBD2|.|TRBJ2-7|TRBV5-1|17
TGCGCCAGCAGCTTGGGTCTAGCGGGGGACCAAACCTACGAGCAGTACTTC
CASSLGLAGDQTYEQYF
>TRBD1|.|TRBJ2-7|TRBV27|17
TGTGCCAGCAGTTCCGATCCCTCCGGGACAGGGGGGTACGAGCAGTACTTC
CASSSDPSGTGGYEQYF
>TRBD1|.|TRBJ1-4|TRBV2|13
TGTGCCAGCAGTGCACAGGGGAATGAAAAACTGTTTTTT
CASSAQGNEKLFF
>TRBD2|.|TRBJ2-7|TRBV27|15
TGTGCCAGCAGTTCACCGACTAGCGGTACCTACGAGCAGTACTTC
CASSSPTSGTYEQYF
>TRBD2|once|TRBJ2-3|TRBV9|16
TGTGCCAGCAGCGGTACTAGCGGGGGGAGCACAGATACGCAGTATTTT
CASSGTSGGSTDTQYF
>.|.|TRBJ1-2|TRBV7-2|16
TGTGCCAGCAGCTTAAATGCAGGCGCCTCGATCTATGGCTACACCTTC
CASSLNAGASIYGYTF
>.|.|TRBJ1-1|TRBV27|13
TGTGCCAGCAGCCCCTGGCGGGACACTGAAGCTTTCTTT
CASSPWRDTEAFF
>TRBD1|.|TRBJ1-2|TRBV19|13
TGTGCCAGTACCCCAGGACAGGCTCGGGGCTACACCTTC
CASTPGQARGYTF
>TRBD1|.|TRBJ2-5|TRBV4-2|16
TGTGCCAGCAGCCAAGCCTTAGGGGGCCTCCAAGAGACCCAGTACTTC
CASSQALGGLQETQYF
>.|.|TRBJ1-4|TRBV29-1|13
TGCAGCGTTGAATCGCGGGGAGGTGAAAAACTGTTTTTT
CSVESRGGEKLFF